Listed below are T cell receptor beta chains from one sample, sequenced in a study of cytomegalovirus exposure and HLA in healthy donors. Sequencing was performed with immunoSEQ multiplex PCR; in TCRdb, only in-frame clones are kept and a portion is missing. The table shows some 84,000 clones, with approximately 91% occurring only once. The sample was PBMCs. The source of these receptors is a man in his thirties or forties in good health and CMV-seronegative. Each CDR3 is given with its conserved first and last residue. Each record gives: J gene, V gene, CDR3 protein.

>TRBJ2-3|TRBV6-5
CASSWAGRDTQYF
>TRBJ2-7|TRBV29-1
CSVGSGGAVEQYF
>TRBJ1-4|TRBV6-5
CASRSTGTREKLFF
>TRBJ1-2|TRBV18
CASSPNRGDYGYTF
>TRBJ2-7|TRBV9
CASSDSRPGSSYEQYF
>TRBJ2-7|TRBV7-2
CASSNRLTGYEQYF
>TRBJ2-6|TRBV6-1
CASSEAAGGTSGANVLTF
>TRBJ2-3|TRBV11-3
CASSIQGRTDTQYF
>TRBJ2-5|TRBV11-2
CASSLGREETQYF
>TRBJ2-1|TRBV7-9
CASSLYGDRYNEQFF
>TRBJ1-2|TRBV6-1
CASRPRGAVYGYTF
>TRBJ1-2|TRBV4-1
CASSQDRGAIQGSGYTF
>TRBJ1-6|TRBV18
CASSPGQEESPLHF
>TRBJ2-1|TRBV5-8
CASSTGTSGGEQFF
>TRBJ2-3|TRBV7-8
CASSPGQGNTDTQYF
>TRBJ1-6|TRBV5-1
CASSLSPDRNNSPLHF
>TRBJ2-3|TRBV27
CASTFGGSDTQYF
>TRBJ1-3|TRBV9
CASSVAHTGSGNTIYF
>TRBJ2-2|TRBV6-4
CASSDSRENTGELFF
>TRBJ1-2|TRBV6-5
CASTGARSYGYTF
>TRBJ2-5|TRBV21-1
CASSKSTRRGTETQYF
>TRBJ1-1|TRBV5-5
CASSLRRRGSAFF
>TRBJ2-7|TRBV2
CASSESDREPGGEQYF
>TRBJ2-5|TRBV25-1
CASSEFEGWTAETQYF
>TRBJ2-7|TRBV5-4
CASSRSGSSIYEQYF
>TRBJ2-7|TRBV7-9
CASSLVRGEGEQYF
>TRBJ2-1|TRBV6-6
CASNLAEINEQFF
>TRBJ1-2|TRBV28
CASSLPGQVFGLGGYTF
>TRBJ1-2|TRBV28
CASSLREIYIRGYTF
>TRBJ1-6|TRBV27
CASSPTLRASNSPLHF
>TRBJ2-7|TRBV28
CASSTSYEQYF
>TRBJ2-2|TRBV6-5
CASSYGLNTGELFF
>TRBJ1-2|TRBV10-2
CASRGLTYGYTF
>TRBJ2-1|TRBV2
CASINRRKQFF
>TRBJ1-1|TRBV10-3
CAISSEGVGNTEAFF
>TRBJ1-1|TRBV6-5
CASSPPRASTEAFF
>TRBJ2-5|TRBV27
CASSLAGYQETQYF
>TRBJ2-1|TRBV19
CASKGLAGILGEQFF
>TRBJ1-2|TRBV25-1
CASSPTGPTYGYTF
>TRBJ2-5|TRBV4-2
CASSQDLWQSRETQYF
>TRBJ2-5|TRBV4-1
CASSHQRGGKGPETQYF
>TRBJ2-2|TRBV7-2
CASRYSGANTGELFF
>TRBJ2-5|TRBV7-9
CASSLGLAGGETQYF
>TRBJ2-7|TRBV7-6
CASNTDSPSYEQYF
>TRBJ1-1|TRBV25-1
CASSPEISANTEAFF
>TRBJ1-1|TRBV6-5
CASSYRGTGTEAFF
>TRBJ2-2|TRBV19
CASTPVQGTPNTGELFF
>TRBJ1-5|TRBV19
CASSRSTGGQPQHF
>TRBJ2-3|TRBV19
CASSMPGSTDTQYF
>TRBJ1-1|TRBV11-2
CASSLDQGREAFF
>TRBJ2-7|TRBV10-2
CASSEVRRAYEQYF
>TRBJ2-7|TRBV5-1
CASSETGQGYEQYF
>TRBJ2-1|TRBV7-2
CASSSQGTSVFEQFF
>TRBJ2-5|TRBV5-5
CASSFLYRGSTGTGTQYF